This T cell receptor (beta chain) was recovered during a study of cytomegalovirus exposure and HLA in healthy donors. Overall study context: Genetic ancestry analysis placed about 84% of the roughly 400 donors that were genotyped in the Caucasian-associated cluster.

Primers for the PCR totalled 60 Vbeta and 13 Jbeta. Sequencing used immunoSEQ multiplex PCR; TCRdb keeps in-frame clones, though not all of them. The sample carries some 120,000 clones, 65% to 75% recorded once. In the case of this clone: Its matching antigen is unknown.

There are 15 residues in the CDR3. The V and J ends lost 4 bases and 0 bases, in that order; junction bases with no gene match: 6. Germline CDR1 SGHRS, CDR2 YFSETQ. Whole-study findings and limits: Later work found most CMV-associated TCR beta chains apparently HLA-restricted. The availability of immune exposure information extended only to CMV serostatus.

The sample was PBMCs. The V call is TRBV5-1, the J call TRBJ2-7; TRBD2 agrees at 8 bases. The TCR originated in a woman aged 45-65 years in good health and CMV-seropositive. The CDR3 nucleotides read TGCGCCAGCAGCCCAAGCGGGGGCCTCTCCTACGAGCAGTACTTC. This translates into CASSPSGGLSYEQYF.